These T cell receptor beta chains were read from a single sample in a study of beta chain features in type 1 diabetes. Libraries were prepared by immunoSEQ multiplex PCR; TCRdb keeps only in-frame clonotypes and omits some of them. Of 350,000 or so clones detected, less than 20% appear once; the ten largest clones hold around 0.044%. Sequencing was carried out using naive CD4+ T cells from blood. The receptors shown here come from a woman between 18 and 29 years old in good health. CDR3s include the opening cysteine and the closing phenylalanine or tryptophan. Each record gives: clone size, D gene, V gene, J gene, CDR3 length, CDR3 protein, CDR3 DNA. A D gene is named only where the DNA matches it firmly. Size is omitted from some rows. Given values are once, few, many or a class for expanded clones.

.	.	TRBV10-3	TRBJ2-3	11	CAIRRGGTQYF	TGTGCCATCAGGCGGGGCGGTACGCAGTATTTT
few	TRBD2	TRBV18	TRBJ2-1	15	CASSPGLAFYNEQFF	TGTGCCAGCTCGCCGGGACTAGCCTTCTACAATGAGCAGTTCTTC
.	.	TRBV7-9	TRBJ2-2	11	CASSLGTPLFF	TGTGCCAGCAGCTTAGGGACACCGCTGTTTTTT
few	.	TRBV18	TRBJ2-1	15	CASSPRQESYNEQFF	TGTGCCAGCTCACCTCGACAGGAGTCCTACAATGAGCAGTTCTTC
few	TRBD2	TRBV11-3	TRBJ2-3	16	CASSSSGTRSPDTQYF	TGTGCCAGCAGCTCCTCCGGGACTAGGAGCCCAGATACGCAGTATTTT
.	TRBD2	TRBV2	TRBJ2-3	14	CASSDTSGADTQYF	TGTGCCAGCAGTGATACTAGCGGGGCAGATACGCAGTATTTT
.	.	TRBV9	TRBJ1-5	15	CASSPGGGSNQPQHF	TGTGCCAGCAGCCCTGGAGGCGGTAGCAATCAGCCCCAGCATTTT
.	.	TRBV9	TRBJ2-1	16	CASSVVSGSSYNEQFF	TGTGCCAGCAGCGTAGTCAGCGGAAGCTCCTACAATGAGCAGTTCTTC
few	.	TRBV4-1	TRBJ2-4	16	CASSQGGVAKRNIQYF	TGCGCCAGCAGCCAAGGGGGGGTGGCCAAGAGAAACATTCAGTACTTC
.	.	TRBV7-9	TRBJ2-2	16	CASSQVQARPSGELFF	TGTGCCAGCAGCCAAGTACAGGCGAGGCCATCCGGGGAGCTGTTTTTT
few	.	TRBV29-1	TRBJ2-1	11	CSVAQGYEQFF	TGCAGCGTTGCACAGGGATATGAGCAGTTCTTC
few	TRBD2	TRBV4-1	TRBJ2-3	16	CASSLGLADGTDTQYF	TGCGCCAGCAGCCTTGGACTAGCGGACGGCACAGATACGCAGTATTTT
.	.	TRBV30	TRBJ2-5	14	CAWSSYGVQETQYF	TGTGCCTGGTCCAGTTATGGAGTTCAAGAGACCCAGTACTTC
.	.	TRBV25-1	TRBJ1-5	15	CASSEGNRGIGPQHF	TGTGCCAGCAGTGAAGGTAACCGGGGGATTGGGCCCCAGCATTTT
.	.	TRBV7-9	TRBJ2-6	17	CASGAEYQTTGANVLTF	TGTGCCAGTGGGGCGGAGTATCAAACTACTGGGGCCAACGTCCTGACTTTC
few	TRBD1	TRBV7-3	TRBJ1-2	14	CASSSTGGEDGYTF	TGTGCCAGCAGCTCTACAGGGGGAGAGGATGGCTACACCTTC
.	TRBD2	TRBV11-2	TRBJ2-1	12	CASRLAGGEQFF	TGTGCCAGCAGACTAGCGGGCGGTGAGCAGTTCTTC
few	.	TRBV30	TRBJ1-5	14	CAWSTSDSNQPQHF	TGTGCCTGGAGTACATCAGATAGCAATCAGCCCCAGCATTTT
.	TRBD2	TRBV11-2	TRBJ2-2	15	CASQIVGGYTGELFF	TGTGCCAGCCAGATCGTGGGAGGGTACACCGGGGAGCTGTTTTTT
.	.	TRBV7-3	TRBJ1-1	15	CASSLYAGMNTEAFF	TGTGCCAGCAGCTTATATGCAGGAATGAACACTGAAGCTTTCTTT
few	TRBD1	TRBV18	TRBJ2-7	15	CASSPDRGSPNEQYF	TGTGCCAGCTCACCAGACAGGGGAAGCCCTAACGAGCAGTACTTC